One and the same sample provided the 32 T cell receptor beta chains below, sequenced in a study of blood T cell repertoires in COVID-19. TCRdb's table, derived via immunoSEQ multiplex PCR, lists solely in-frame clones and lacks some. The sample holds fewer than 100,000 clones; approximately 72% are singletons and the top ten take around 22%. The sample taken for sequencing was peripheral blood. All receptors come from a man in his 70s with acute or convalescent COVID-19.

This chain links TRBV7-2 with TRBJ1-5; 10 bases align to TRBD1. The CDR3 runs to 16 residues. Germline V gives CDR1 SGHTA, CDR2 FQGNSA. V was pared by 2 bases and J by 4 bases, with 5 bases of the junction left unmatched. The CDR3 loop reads CASSLRPDRGNQPQHF. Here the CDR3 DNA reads TGTGCCAGCAGCTTAAGACCGGACAGGGGGAATCAGCCCCAGCATTTT.

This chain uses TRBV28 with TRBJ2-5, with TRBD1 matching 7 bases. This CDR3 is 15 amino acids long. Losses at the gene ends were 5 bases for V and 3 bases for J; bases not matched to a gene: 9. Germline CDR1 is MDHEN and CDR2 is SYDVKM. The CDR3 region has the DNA TGTGCCAGCAGTCCCGTGGGACAGACTAAAGAGACCCAGTACTTC. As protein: CASSPVGQTKETQYF.

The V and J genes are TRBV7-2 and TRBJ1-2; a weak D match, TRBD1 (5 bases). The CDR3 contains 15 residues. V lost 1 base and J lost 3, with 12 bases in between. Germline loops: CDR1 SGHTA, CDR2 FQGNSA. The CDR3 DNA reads TGTGCCAGCAGCTTAGGGGGCAGGGAGGACTATGGCTACACCTTC. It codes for CASSLGGREDYGYTF.

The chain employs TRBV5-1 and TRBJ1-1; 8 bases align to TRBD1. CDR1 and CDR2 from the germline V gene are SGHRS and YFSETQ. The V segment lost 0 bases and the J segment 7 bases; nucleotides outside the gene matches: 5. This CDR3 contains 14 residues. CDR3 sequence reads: CASSLVQGANEAFF. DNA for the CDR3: TGCGCCAGCAGCTTGGTTCAGGGGGCTAATGAAGCTTTCTTT.

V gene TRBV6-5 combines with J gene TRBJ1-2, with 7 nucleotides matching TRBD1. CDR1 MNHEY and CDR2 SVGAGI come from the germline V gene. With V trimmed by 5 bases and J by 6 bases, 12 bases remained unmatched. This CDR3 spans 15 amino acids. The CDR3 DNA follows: TGTGCCAGCAGTATTCACAGGGGCCTAGCAGATGGCTACACCTTC. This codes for CASSIHRGLADGYTF.

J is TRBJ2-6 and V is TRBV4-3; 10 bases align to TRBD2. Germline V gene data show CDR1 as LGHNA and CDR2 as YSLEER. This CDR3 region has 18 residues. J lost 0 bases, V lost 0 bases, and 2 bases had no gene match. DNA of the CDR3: TGCGCCAGCAGCCAAGAAAGCGGGAGGGGCTCTGGGGCCAACGTCCTGACTTTC. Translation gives CASSQESGRGSGANVLTF.

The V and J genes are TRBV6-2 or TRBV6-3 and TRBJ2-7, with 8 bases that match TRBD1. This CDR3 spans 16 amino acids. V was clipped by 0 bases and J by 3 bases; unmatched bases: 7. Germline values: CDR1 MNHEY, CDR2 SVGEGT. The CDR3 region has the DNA TGTGCCAGCAGTTACTCCGACCGGACAGGGATCTACGAGCAGTACTTC. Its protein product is CASSYSDRTGIYEQYF.

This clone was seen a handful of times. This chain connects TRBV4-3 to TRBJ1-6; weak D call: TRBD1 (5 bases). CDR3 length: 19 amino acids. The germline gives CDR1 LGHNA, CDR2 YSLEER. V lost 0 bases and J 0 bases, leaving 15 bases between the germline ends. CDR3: CASSQDRRRGLSYNSPLHF. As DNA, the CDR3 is TGCGCCAGCAGCCAAGATCGAAGAAGGGGTCTCTCCTATAATTCACCCCTCCACTTT.

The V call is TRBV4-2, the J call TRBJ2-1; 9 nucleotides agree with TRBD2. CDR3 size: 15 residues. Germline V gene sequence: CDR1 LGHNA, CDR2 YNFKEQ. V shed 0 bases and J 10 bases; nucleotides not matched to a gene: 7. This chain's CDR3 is CASSQDTAREGEQFF. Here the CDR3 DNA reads TGTGCCAGCAGCCAAGATACGGCGCGGGAGGGAGAGCAGTTCTTC.

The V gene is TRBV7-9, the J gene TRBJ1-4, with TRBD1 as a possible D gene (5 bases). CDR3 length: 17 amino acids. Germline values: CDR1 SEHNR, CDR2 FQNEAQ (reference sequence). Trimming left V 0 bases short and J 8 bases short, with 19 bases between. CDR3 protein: CASSLALGLAEGEKLFF. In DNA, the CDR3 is TGTGCCAGCAGCTTAGCGCTGGGACTGGCGGAGGGAGAAAAACTGTTTTTT.

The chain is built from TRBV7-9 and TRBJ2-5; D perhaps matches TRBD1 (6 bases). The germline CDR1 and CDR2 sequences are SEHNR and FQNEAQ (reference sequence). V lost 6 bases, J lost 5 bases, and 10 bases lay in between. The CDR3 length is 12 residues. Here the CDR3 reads CASSTQGETQYF. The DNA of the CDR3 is TGTGCCAGCAGTACCCAGGGGGAGACCCAGTACTTC.

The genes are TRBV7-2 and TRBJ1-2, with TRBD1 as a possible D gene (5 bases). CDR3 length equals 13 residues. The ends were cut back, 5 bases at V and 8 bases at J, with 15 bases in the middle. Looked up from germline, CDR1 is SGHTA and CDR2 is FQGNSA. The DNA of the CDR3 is TGTGCCAGCAGCCCCTCCGCGGGGCCAGGCTACACCTTC. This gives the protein CASSPSAGPGYTF.

Here the CDR3 DNA reads TGTGCCAGCAGCTTGGCGGTCCGCACAGATACGCAGTATTTT. Protein product: CASSLAVRTDTQYF. The chain carries TRBV5-5 and TRBJ2-3; D gene ambiguous. Trimming removed 0 bases from V and 1 base from J, with 6 bases in between. This CDR3 region has 14 residues. Germline V gene sequence: CDR1 SGHKS, CDR2 YYEKEE (reference sequence).

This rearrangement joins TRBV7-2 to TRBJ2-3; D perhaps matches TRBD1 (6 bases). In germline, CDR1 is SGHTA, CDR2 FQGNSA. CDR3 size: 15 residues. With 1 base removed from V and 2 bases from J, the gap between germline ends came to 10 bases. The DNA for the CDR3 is TGTGCCAGCAGCTTAGGGACAGTAGCCACAGATACGCAGTATTTT. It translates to CASSLGTVATDTQYF.

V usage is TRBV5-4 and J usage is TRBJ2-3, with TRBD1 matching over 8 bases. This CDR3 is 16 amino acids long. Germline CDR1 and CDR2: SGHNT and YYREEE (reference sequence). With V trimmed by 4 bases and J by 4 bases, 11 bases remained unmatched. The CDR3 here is CASSAPGQVSPDTQYF. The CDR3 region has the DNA TGTGCCAGCAGCGCACCGGGACAGGTATCCCCAGATACGCAGTATTTT.

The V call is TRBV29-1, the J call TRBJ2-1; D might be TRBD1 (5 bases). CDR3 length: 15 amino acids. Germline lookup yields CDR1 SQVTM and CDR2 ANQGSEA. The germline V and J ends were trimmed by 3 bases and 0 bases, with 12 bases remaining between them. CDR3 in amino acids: CSVEGHANSYNEQFF. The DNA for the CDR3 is TGCAGCGTTGAGGGGCACGCCAACTCCTACAATGAGCAGTTCTTC.

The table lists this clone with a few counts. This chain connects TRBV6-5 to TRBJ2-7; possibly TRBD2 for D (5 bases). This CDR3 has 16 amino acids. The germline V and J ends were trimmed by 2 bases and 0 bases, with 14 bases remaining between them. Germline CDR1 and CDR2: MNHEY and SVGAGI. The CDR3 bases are TGTGCCAGCAGTTACCACCTACGGGGAAACTCCTACGAGCAGTACTTC. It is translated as CASSYHLRGNSYEQYF.

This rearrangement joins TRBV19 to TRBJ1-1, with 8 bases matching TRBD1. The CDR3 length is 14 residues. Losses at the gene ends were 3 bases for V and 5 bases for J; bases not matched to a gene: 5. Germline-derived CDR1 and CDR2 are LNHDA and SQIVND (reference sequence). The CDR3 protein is CASSMNGQGTEAFF. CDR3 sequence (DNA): TGTGCCAGTAGTATGAATGGACAGGGAACTGAAGCTTTCTTT.

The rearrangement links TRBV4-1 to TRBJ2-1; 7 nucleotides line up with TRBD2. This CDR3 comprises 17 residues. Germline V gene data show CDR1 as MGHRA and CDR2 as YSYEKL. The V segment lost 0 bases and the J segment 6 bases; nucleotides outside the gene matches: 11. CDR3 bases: TGCGCCAGCAGCCAAGATGAGACGGGAGGTAGGCTCAATGAGCAGTTCTTC. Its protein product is CASSQDETGGRLNEQFF.

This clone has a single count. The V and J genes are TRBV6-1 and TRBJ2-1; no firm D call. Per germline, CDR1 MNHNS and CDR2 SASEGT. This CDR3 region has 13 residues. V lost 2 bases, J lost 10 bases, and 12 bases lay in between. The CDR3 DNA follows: TGTGCCAGCAGTGAAATTGAAGAGGAGGAGCAGTTCTTC. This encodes CASSEIEEEEQFF.

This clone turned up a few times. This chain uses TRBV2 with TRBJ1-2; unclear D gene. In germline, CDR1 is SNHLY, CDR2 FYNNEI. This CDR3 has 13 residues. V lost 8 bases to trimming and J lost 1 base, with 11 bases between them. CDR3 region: CASPVSLNYGYTF. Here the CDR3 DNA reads TGTGCCAGCCCAGTCTCGCTTAACTATGGCTACACCTTC.

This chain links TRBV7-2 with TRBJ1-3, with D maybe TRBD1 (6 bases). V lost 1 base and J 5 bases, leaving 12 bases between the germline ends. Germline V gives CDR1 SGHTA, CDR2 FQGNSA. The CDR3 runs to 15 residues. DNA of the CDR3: TGTGCCAGCAGCTTAGTGAGGGGGTCGAGAAACACCATATATTTT. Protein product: CASSLVRGSRNTIYF. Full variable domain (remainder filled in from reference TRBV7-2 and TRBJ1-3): GAGVSQSPSNKVTEKGKDVELRCDPISGHTALYWYRQSLGQGLEFLIYFQGNSAPDKSGLPSDRFSAERTGGSVSTLTIQRTQQEDSAVYLCASSLVRGSRNTIYFGEGSWLTVV.

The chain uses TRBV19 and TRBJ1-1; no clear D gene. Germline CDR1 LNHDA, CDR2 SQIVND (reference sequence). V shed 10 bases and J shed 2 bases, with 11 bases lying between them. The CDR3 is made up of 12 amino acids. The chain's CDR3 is CATRPGNTEAFF. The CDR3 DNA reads TGTGCCACCCGCCCGGGAAACACTGAAGCTTTCTTT.

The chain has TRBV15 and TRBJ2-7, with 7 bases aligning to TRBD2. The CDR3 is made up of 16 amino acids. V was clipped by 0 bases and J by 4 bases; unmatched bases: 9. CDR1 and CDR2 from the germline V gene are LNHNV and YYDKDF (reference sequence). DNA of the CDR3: TGTGCCACCAGCAGAGAATTAATGGCGGGGGTATACGAGCAGTACTTC. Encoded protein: CATSRELMAGVYEQYF.

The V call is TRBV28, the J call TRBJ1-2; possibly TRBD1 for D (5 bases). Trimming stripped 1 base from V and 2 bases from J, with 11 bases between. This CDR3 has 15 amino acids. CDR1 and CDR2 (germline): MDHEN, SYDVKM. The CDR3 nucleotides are TGTGCCAGCAGTTTATCGGGGGTGTTAAACTATGGCTACACCTTC. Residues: CASSLSGVLNYGYTF.

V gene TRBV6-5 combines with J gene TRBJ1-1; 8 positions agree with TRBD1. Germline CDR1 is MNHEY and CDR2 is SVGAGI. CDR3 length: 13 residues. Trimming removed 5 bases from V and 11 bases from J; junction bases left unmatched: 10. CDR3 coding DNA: TGTGCCAGCAGTCCGACGATGGACAGGGTCGCTTTCTTT. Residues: CASSPTMDRVAFF.

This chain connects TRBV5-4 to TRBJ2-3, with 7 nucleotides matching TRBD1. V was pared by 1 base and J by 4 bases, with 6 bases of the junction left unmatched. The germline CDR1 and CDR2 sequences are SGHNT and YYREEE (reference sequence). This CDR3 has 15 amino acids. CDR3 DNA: TGTGCCAGCAGCTTGCAGGACAGGCCCGCAGATACGCAGTATTTT. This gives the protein CASSLQDRPADTQYF.

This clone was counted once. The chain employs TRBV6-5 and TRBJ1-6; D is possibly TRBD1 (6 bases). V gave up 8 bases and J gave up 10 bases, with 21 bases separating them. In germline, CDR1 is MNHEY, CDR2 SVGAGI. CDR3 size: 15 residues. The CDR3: CASREPQGGRSPLHF. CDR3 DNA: TGTGCCAGCCGGGAACCACAGGGAGGGAGATCACCCCTCCACTTT.

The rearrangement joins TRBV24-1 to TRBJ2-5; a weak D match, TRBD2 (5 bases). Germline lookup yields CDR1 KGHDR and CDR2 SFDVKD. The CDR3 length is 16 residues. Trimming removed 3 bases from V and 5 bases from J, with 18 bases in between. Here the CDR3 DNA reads TGTGCCACCAGTGATCGGTTCGGGGATAGTCAGGAGACCCAGTACTTC. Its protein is CATSDRFGDSQETQYF.

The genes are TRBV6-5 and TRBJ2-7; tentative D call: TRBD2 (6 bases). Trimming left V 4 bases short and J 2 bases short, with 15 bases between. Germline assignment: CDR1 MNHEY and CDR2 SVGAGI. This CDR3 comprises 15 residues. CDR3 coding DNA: TGTGCCAGCAGTTCCTATGGAGGGGCCGCCTACGAGCAGTACTTC. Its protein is CASSSYGGAAYEQYF.

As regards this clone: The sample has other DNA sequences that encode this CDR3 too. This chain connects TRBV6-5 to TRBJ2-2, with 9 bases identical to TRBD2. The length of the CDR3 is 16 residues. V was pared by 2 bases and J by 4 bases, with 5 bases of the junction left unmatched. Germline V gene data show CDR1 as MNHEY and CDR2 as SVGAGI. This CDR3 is CASSYPSSGSTGELFF. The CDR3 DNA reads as TGTGCCAGCAGTTACCCGAGTAGCGGGAGCACCGGGGAGCTGTTTTTT.

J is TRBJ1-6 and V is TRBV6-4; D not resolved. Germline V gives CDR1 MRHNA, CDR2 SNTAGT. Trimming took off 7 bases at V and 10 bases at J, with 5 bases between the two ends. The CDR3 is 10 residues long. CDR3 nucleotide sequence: TGTGCCAGCATGAGCTCACCCCTCCACTTT. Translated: CASMSSPLHF.